What follows are 9 T cell receptor beta chains derived from one specimen sequenced in a study of blood T cell repertoires in COVID-19. Assay: immunoSEQ multiplex PCR; the TCRdb copy retains only in-frame clones and omits some. Of hundreds of thousands of clones in the sample, 75% to 85% were seen once. The specimen was peripheral blood. The receptors were gathered from a woman in her twenties or thirties with COVID-19, enrolled during active disease.

This clone came up a few times. The chain employs TRBV18 and TRBJ2-2, with TRBD1 as a possible D gene (5 bases). The CDR3 has 17 amino acids. Per germline, CDR1 KGHSH and CDR2 LQKENI. V was cut by 2 bases and J by 0 bases, with 13 bases left in between. Here the CDR3 reads CASSPARDGANTGELFF. The CDR3 DNA reads TGTGCCAGCTCACCAGCCAGGGATGGGGCGAACACCGGGGAGCTGTTTTTT.

A remark on this clone: A junction boundary mismatches the germline segment, possibly from a read error. The genes are TRBV7-2 and TRBJ2-3; 10 positions agree with TRBD2. From germline, CDR1 is SGHTA and CDR2 FQGNSA. This CDR3 comprises 14 residues. In nucleotides, the CDR3 is TGTGCCGGCAGCCCCCAGACTAGCGGGGATACGCAGTATTTT. Protein: CAGSPQTSGDTQYF.

The chain uses TRBV3-1 (or the pseudogene TRBV3-2) and TRBJ2-5; D might be TRBD2 (5 bases). V shed 8 bases and J shed 3 bases, with 13 bases lying between them. The length of the CDR3 is 13 residues. Germline values: CDR1 LGHDT, CDR2 YNNKEL (reference sequence). The CDR3 spells CASGRGGEETQYF. The CDR3, as DNA: TGTGCCAGCGGACGCGGAGGCGAAGAGACCCAGTACTTC.

The chain combines TRBV28 with TRBJ2-7, with 7 bases fitting TRBD2. Germline lookup yields CDR1 MDHEN and CDR2 SYDVKM. The CDR3 has 15 amino acids. V lost 4 bases to trimming and J lost 6 bases; unmatched junction nucleotides: 12. CDR3 nucleotide sequence: TGTGCCAGCAGTTCCCGGGGTGCGGGAGTAGTCGAGCAGTACTTC. Translated: CASSSRGAGVVEQYF.

In this sample, this clone turned up a few times. This chain connects TRBV19 to TRBJ1-2; 9 bases line up with TRBD1. The trim removed 7 bases at V and 7 bases at J, leaving 7 bases unmatched. The CDR3 contains 13 residues. From germline, CDR1 is LNHDA and CDR2 SQIVND (reference sequence). The CDR3 nucleotides are TGTGCCAGTACCATACAGGGGGCTGGTGGCTACACCTTC. Translated, it gives CASTIQGAGGYTF.

The chain links TRBV7-9 to TRBJ1-5; 9 bases fit TRBD1. The ends lost 5 bases at V and 2 bases at J; junction bases unmatched: 7. Germline V gene lookup returns CDR1 SEHNR and CDR2 FQNEAQ (reference sequence). The CDR3 is 16 residues long. The CDR3 nucleotides are TGTGCCAGCAGCCAAGGGGACAGGGTCGGCAATCAGCCCCAGCATTTT. Protein sequence: CASSQGDRVGNQPQHF. Looking up the rest from reference TRBV7-9 and TRBJ1-5 gives the full variable domain: DTGVSQNPRHKITKRGQNVTFRCDPISEHNRLYWYRQTLGQGPEFLTYFQNEAQLEKSRLLSDRFSAERPKGSFSTLEIQRTEQGDSAMYLCASSQGDRVGNQPQHFGDGTRLSIL.

In the case of this clone: Distinct nucleotide sequences in the sample also encode this CDR3. The rearrangement joins TRBV27 to TRBJ1-3; tentatively, D is TRBD1 (5 bases). CDR1 and CDR2 (germline): MNHEY, SMNVEV (reference sequence). V lost 6 bases and J lost 0, with 15 bases in between. CDR3 length equals 16 residues. In DNA, the CDR3 is TGTGCCAGCAGAAGGGGCGGATCTAGCTCTGGAAACACCATATATTTT. Protein product: CASRRGGSSSGNTIYF.

The chain carries TRBV6-4 and TRBJ2-2; 12 positions match TRBD2. The germline V gene has CDR1 MRHNA and CDR2 SNTAGT. J lost 1 base, V lost 4 bases, and 4 bases had no gene match. This CDR3 is built from 17 residues. The CDR3 here is CASSAGLAGENTGELFF. The CDR3 region has the DNA TGTGCCAGCAGTGCGGGACTAGCGGGTGAGAACACCGGGGAGCTGTTTTTT.

The V gene is TRBV23-1, the J gene TRBJ2-7; 8 bases fit TRBD1. TRBV23-1 is marked as an open reading frame, function uncertain. The CDR3 contains 19 residues. V dropped 4 bases and J dropped 0; count of bases not matched to a gene: 17. CDR3 nucleotides: TGCGCCAGCAGTCCGAGACCCGGGACAGGTTCCCGGAGCTCCTACGAGCAGTACTTC. Translating gives CASSPRPGTGSRSSYEQYF.